Reported below is one TCR beta chain. Its antigen is undetermined. The sample belongs to a study of T cell responses to AZD1222 COVID-19 vaccine. J lost 5 bases, V lost 4 bases, and 7 bases had no gene match. The CDR3 loop spans 15 amino acids. Germline CDR1 is KGHDR and CDR2 is SFDVKD. Study-wide findings and caveats: The study identified only five to seven AZD1222 recipients as seropositive at baseline.

Libraries were prepared by immunoSEQ multiplex PCR; TCRdb keeps only in-frame clonotypes and omits some of them. This sample has about 120,000 clones, with 70% to 85% found just once. Material: peripheral blood, obtained on day 0 of AZD1222 vaccination. The TCR originated in an adult in good health. The chain joins TRBV24-1 to TRBJ2-1; TRBD2 agrees at 7 bases. The CDR3 loop reads CATSEPGRGDNEQFF. The CDR3 DNA is TGTGCCACCAGTGAGCCGGGACGGGGGGACAATGAGCAGTTCTTC.